Sequencing of this TCR beta chain was carried out in a study of blood T cell repertoires in COVID-19. The table lists this clone with a count of one. In germline, CDR1 is MDHEN, CDR2 SYDVKM. The CDR3 consists of 15 residues. Losses at the gene ends were 5 bases for V and 5 bases for J; bases not matched to a gene: 10. Source study methods: Nucleated cell number was recorded as an estimate derived from reference gene primer amplification. Some clones are missing from TCRdb's copy, which holds only in-frame ones; the method was immunoSEQ multiplex PCR. Clone size and V and J calls were adopted from that table, with D and trimming inferred from the DNA. Among about 25,000 clones, about nine tenths were seen once, and the ten largest hold about 8.8%.

V is TRBV28 and J is TRBJ1-2; 8 positions agree with TRBD1. The sequencing input was peripheral blood. This clonotype originated in a man aged 70 or older with acute or convalescent COVID-19. The CDR3 sequence: CASSPRQGLNYGYTF. For the CDR3, the DNA is TGTGCCAGCAGTCCACGACAGGGGTTGAATTATGGCTACACCTTC.